This T cell receptor beta chain appears in the sequencing data of a study of T cells in Graves' hyperthyroidism and ophthalmopathy. Study-wide background: The initial diagnosis was the point when peripheral blood was collected, ahead of any treatment. Study results and limitations: Model-based prediction identified ophthalmopathy a median around 6.7 months prior to its onset.

There are many counts of this clonotype. The antigen is unknown. V was cut by 6 bases and J by 4 bases, with 9 bases left in between. This CDR3 is 11 amino acids long. Germline V gene lookup returns CDR1 DFQATT and CDR2 SNEGSKA (reference sequence). Those patients with uncontrolled infection, other autoimmune disease, pregnancy or lactation were excluded. Amplified regions were TCR beta CDR3 sequences from RNA transcripts. HTBI primers were used for first-round RT-PCR of the TCR CDR3. From the multiplex PCR reads, TCRdb called clonotypes with MiXCR, one entry per CDR3 protein. Counted here are under 350,000 distinct CDR3 sequences, under 25% occurring once; the ten biggest clones make up over 45%.

This TCR derives from a woman aged 50 to 60 with Graves' hyperthyroidism. The sequencing sample was made of blood. V gene TRBV20-1 combines with J gene TRBJ1-2, with TRBD1 as a possible D gene (5 bases). In DNA form, the CDR3 reads TGCAGTGCCGAAGGGGCCTATGGCTACACCTTC. Its protein product is CSAEGAYGYTF.